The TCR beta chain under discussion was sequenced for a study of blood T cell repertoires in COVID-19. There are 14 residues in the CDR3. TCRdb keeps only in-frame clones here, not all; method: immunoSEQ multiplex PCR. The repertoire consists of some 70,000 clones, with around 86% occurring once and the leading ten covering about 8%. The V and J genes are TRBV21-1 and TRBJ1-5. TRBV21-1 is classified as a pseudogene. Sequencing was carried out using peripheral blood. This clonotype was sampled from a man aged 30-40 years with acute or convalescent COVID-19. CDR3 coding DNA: TGTGCCAGCAGCAGGCGGCGTTTGCATCAGCCCCAGCATTTT. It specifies CASSRRRLHQPQHF.